This TCR beta chain was identified in a study of response to subunit inactivated influenza vaccine. The ends were cut back, 4 bases at V and 4 bases at J, with 10 bases in the middle. This CDR3 spans 14 amino acids. A single record per CDR3 protein comes from TCRdb applying MiXCR to the RT-PCR reads. Of 700,000 to 800,000 distinct CDR3 sequences listed, less than 20% were seen once; the top ten hold about a tenth. Findings and limits, study-wide: The authors suggested that every seasonal influenza vaccination recruits few new T cells.

A word on this clonotype: Its antigen is still unknown.

The clonotype comes from a man over 45 who received an inactivated influenza vaccine. The chain couples TRBV12-3 or TRBV12-4 to TRBJ1-4; TRBD1 might be the D (5 bases). The specimen comprised PBMCs from blood, sampled 4 to 6 days after vaccination. The CDR3 DNA reads TGTGCCAGCAGTTCAACAGGCAATAATGAAAAACTGTTTTTT. Its protein is CASSSTGNNEKLFF.